The 32 T cell receptor beta chains presented below share a single source sample, sequenced in a study of shared clonotypes between healthy human individuals. Some clones are missing from TCRdb's copy, which holds only in-frame ones; the method was immunoSEQ multiplex PCR. The data hold more than 1.2 million clones, with just under 99% observed a single time. The source material was naive CD4+ T cells sorted from blood. As to subset: CD45RA+ positively selected. The source of these receptors is a man in his thirties or forties in good health.

This chain links TRBV13 with TRBJ2-7; 7 bases map to TRBD1. Germline values: CDR1 PRHDT, CDR2 FYEKMQ (reference sequence). There are 15 residues in the CDR3. The V segment lost 0 bases and the J segment 2 bases; nucleotides outside the gene matches: 4. The CDR3 is CASSLGKGAAYEQYF. The CDR3 DNA reads as TGTGCCAGCAGCTTAGGAAAGGGGGCCGCCTACGAGCAGTACTTC.

The chain links TRBV19 to TRBJ2-2; 7 bases are shared with TRBD2. Germline V gives CDR1 LNHDA, CDR2 SQIVND (reference sequence). Unmatched junction bases numbered 7, after V lost 5 bases and J lost 4 bases. This CDR3 contains 15 residues. The DNA for the CDR3 is TGTGCCAGTAGTCCTCGGCGGGAGCCCACCGGGGAGCTGTTTTTT. It encodes CASSPRREPTGELFF.

The chain carries TRBV7-2 and TRBJ2-5; 12 bases line up with TRBD2. The DNA end lines up better with TRBJ2-7; the J call may be wrong. The CDR3 is 17 amino acids. CDR1 and CDR2 (germline): SGHTA, FQGNSA. In DNA, the CDR3 is TGTGCCAGCAGCCGAGGACTAGCGGGACTATCGAGATACGAGCAGTACTTC. Protein: CASSRGLAGLSRYEQYF.

The rearrangement joins TRBV5-4 to TRBJ1-2; no clear D. Trimming removed 4 bases from V and 6 bases from J, with 10 bases in between. The CDR3 spans 12 residues. Germline V lookup: CDR1 SGHNT, CDR2 YYREEE (reference sequence). CDR3 in DNA: TGTGCCAGCAGCCCATATAATGATGGCTACACCTTC. This codes for CASSPYNDGYTF. Based on the CDR3 plus reference TRBV5-4 and TRBJ1-2, the full variable domain is ETGVTQSPTHLIKTRGQQVTLRCSSQSGHNTVSWYQQALGQGPQFIFQYYREEENGRGNFPPRFSGLQFPNYSSELNVNALELDDSALYLCASSPYNDGYTFGSGTRLTVV.

As for this clone: Other DNA sequences in the sample encode the same CDR3. The chain recombines TRBV29-1 with TRBJ2-1, with TRBD2 as a possible D gene (5 bases). The V end was cut by 4 bases, the J end by 1 base, with 5 bases between. CDR1 is SQVTM, CDR2 ANQGSEA, per germline. The CDR3 is 12 amino acids. The CDR3 reads CSVGESYNEQFF. The DNA for the CDR3 is TGCAGCGTTGGGGAGTCCTACAATGAGCAGTTCTTC.

The chain employs TRBV5-1 and TRBJ2-3; D is unclear. The CDR3 is 16 amino acids. Trimming took 5 bases from V and 1 from J, leaving 17 bases between them. Germline V gene lookup returns CDR1 SGHRS and CDR2 YFSETQ. CDR3 in amino acids: CASSLGPSARTDTQYF. Here the CDR3 DNA reads TGCGCCAGCAGTTTAGGGCCCAGCGCCCGCACAGATACGCAGTATTTT.

This sequence joins TRBV28 and TRBJ1-2, with TRBD1 matching 8 bases. The CDR3 has 16 residues. J was trimmed by 5 bases and V by 5 bases; bases with no gene match: 13. Per the germline V gene, CDR1 is MDHEN and CDR2 is SYDVKM. For the CDR3, the DNA is TGTGCCAGCAGTCCTTCTTCGACAGGGGAGGAGTATGGCTACACCTTC. This gives the protein CASSPSSTGEEYGYTF.

V usage is TRBV9 and J usage is TRBJ2-1; 7 bases match TRBD1. V lost 3 bases to trimming and J lost 1 base; unmatched junction nucleotides: 22. This CDR3 is built from 21 residues. CDR1 is SGDLS, CDR2 YYNGEE, per germline. Written as DNA, the CDR3 is TGTGCCAGCAGCGGAGAGGGACAGTCCCGGCTTAGGGGCGATTCCTACAATGAGCAGTTCTTC. Translated, it gives CASSGEGQSRLRGDSYNEQFF.

V gene TRBV28 combines with J gene TRBJ2-1; TRBD1 agrees at 8 bases. Germline V gene data show CDR1 as MDHEN and CDR2 as SYDVKM. The CDR3 has 15 residues. V shed 7 bases and J 7 bases; nucleotides not matched to a gene: 12. CDR3 sequence (DNA): TGTGCCAGCAAGACAGGGGCGATGTGGTGGAATGAGCAGTTCTTC. It is translated as CASKTGAMWWNEQFF. Full variable domain (outside the CDR3, taken from reference TRBV28 and TRBJ2-1): DVKVTQSSRYLVKRTGEKVFLECVQDMDHENMFWYRQDPGLGLRLIYFSYDVKMKEKGDIPEGYSVSREKKERFSLILESASTNQTSMYLCASKTGAMWWNEQFFGPGTRLTVL.

V is TRBV11-2 and J is TRBJ2-1, with 10 bases matching TRBD2. This CDR3 has 17 residues. V gave up 6 bases and J gave up 0 bases; unmatched junction bases: 8. Germline lookup yields CDR1 SGHAT and CDR2 FQNNGV. This CDR3 is CASRSTSGVSSYNEQFF. The CDR3 nucleotides read TGTGCCAGCAGGTCAACTAGCGGGGTAAGCTCCTACAATGAGCAGTTCTTC.

This chain links TRBV19 with TRBJ2-7; unclear D gene. The germline V gene encodes CDR1 LNHDA and CDR2 SQIVND (reference sequence). This CDR3 has 16 amino acids. The germline V and J ends were trimmed by 7 bases and 1 base, with 20 bases remaining between them. This chain's CDR3 is CASKAFHPSSSYEQYF. In DNA, the CDR3 is TGTGCCAGTAAAGCCTTTCACCCATCAAGTTCCTACGAGCAGTACTTC.

CDR3: CASSPDYLQYF. As DNA, the CDR3 is TGTGCCAGCAGCCCGGACTATTTACAGTACTTC. The chain joins TRBV7-9 to TRBJ2-5, with D possibly TRBD2 on 6 matching bases. This CDR3 region has 11 residues. Germline V gene sequence: CDR1 SEHNR, CDR2 FQNEAQ (reference sequence). Trimming removed 5 bases at V and 11 bases at J, with 12 bases between.

As for this clone: One junction end disagrees with the germline gene, perhaps due to a read error. The chain couples TRBV5-1 to TRBJ2-7; D is possibly TRBD1 or TRBD2 (5 bases each). The CDR3 sequence is 12 residues long. Germline assignment: CDR1 SGHRS and CDR2 YFSETQ. The CDR3 is CASTLGGYEQYF. The CDR3, as DNA: TGTGCCAGCACCCTTGGGGGCTACGAGCAGTACTTC.

The chain couples TRBV6-5 to TRBJ2-1, with D tentatively TRBD2 (5 bases). There are 14 residues in the CDR3. The V end lost 2 bases, the J end lost 6 bases, and 11 bases lay between the germline ends. Germline V CDR1 and CDR2: MNHEY, SVGAGI. The CDR3 is CASSYGGRINEQFF. The CDR3, as DNA: TGTGCCAGCAGTTACGGAGGACGGATCAATGAGCAGTTCTTC.

The CDR3 here is CAWITDPNTGELFF. The CDR3 region has the DNA TGTGCCTGGATAACGGATCCGAACACCGGGGAGCTGTTTTTT. This sequence joins TRBV30 and TRBJ2-2; D not certain. Trimming took off 4 bases at V and 0 bases at J, with 9 bases between the two ends. The CDR3 loop spans 14 amino acids. Germline-derived CDR1 and CDR2 are GTSNPN and SVGIG (reference sequence).

The CDR3 loop reads CASSLGRLGDTGELFF. DNA of the CDR3: TGCGCCAGCAGCTTGGGTCGGTTAGGGGACACCGGGGAGCTGTTTTTT. The chain is built from TRBV5-1 and TRBJ2-2; D is perhaps TRBD1 (5 bases). Germline CDR1 SGHRS, CDR2 YFSETQ. The V gene lost 0 bases and the J gene lost 3 bases, with 12 bases spanning the gap. The CDR3 runs 16 residues.

The chain joins TRBV21-1 to TRBJ1-1; the table's D gene call, TRBD1, was not cross checked with the DNA. TRBV21-1 is termed a pseudogene. The CDR3 loop spans 14 amino acids. The CDR3 reads CASSTGHPNTEAFF. The CDR3 DNA follows: TGTGCCAGCAGCACTGGGCATCCGAACACTGAAGCTTTCTTT.

The rearrangement uses TRBV18 and TRBJ1-1, with TRBD1 as a possible D gene (5 bases). The CDR3 sequence is 16 residues long. Germline-derived CDR1 and CDR2 are KGHSH and LQKENI. Between the trimmed V and J ends, which lost 4 bases and 0 bases, there was a span of 15 bases. The CDR3 region is CASSRDRTDMNTEAFF. For the CDR3, the DNA is TGTGCCAGCTCACGCGACAGAACCGACATGAACACTGAAGCTTTCTTT. Looking up the rest from reference TRBV18 and TRBJ1-1 gives the full variable domain: NAGVMQNPRHLVRRRGQEARLRCSPMKGHSHVYWYRQLPEEGLKFMVYLQKENIIDESGMPKERFSAEFPKEGPSILRIQQVVRGDSAAYFCASSRDRTDMNTEAFFGQGTRLTVV.

The J gene is TRBJ2-6, the V gene TRBV28; 9 bases match TRBD1. The CDR3 has 20 residues. Trimming took 3 bases from V and 0 from J; bases not matched to a gene: 12. Germline CDR1 MDHEN, CDR2 SYDVKM. The chain's CDR3 is CASSFRRWDRASSGANVLTF. In nucleotides, the CDR3 is TGTGCCAGCAGTTTCCGGAGGTGGGACAGGGCAAGCTCTGGGGCCAACGTCCTGACTTTC. Looking up the rest from reference TRBV28 and TRBJ2-6 gives the full variable domain: DVKVTQSSRYLVKRTGEKVFLECVQDMDHENMFWYRQDPGLGLRLIYFSYDVKMKEKGDIPEGYSVSREKKERFSLILESASTNQTSMYLCASSFRRWDRASSGANVLTFGAGSRLTVL.

The chain employs TRBV5-4 and TRBJ2-3; D may be TRBD1 or TRBD2 (6 bases each). Trimming removed 2 bases at V and 3 bases at J, with 16 bases between. Germline lookup yields CDR1 SGHNT and CDR2 YYREEE (reference sequence). CDR3 size: 16 residues. DNA for the CDR3: TGTGCCAGCAGCTTAGGGGGGAGTATAAGGACAGATACGCAGTATTTT. Its protein product is CASSLGGSIRTDTQYF.

The gene calls are TRBV4-2 and TRBJ1-1; no clear D. Looked up from germline, CDR1 is LGHNA and CDR2 is YNFKEQ. Trimming removed 0 bases from V and 14 bases from J, with 16 bases in between. The CDR3 totals 13 residues. CDR3 sequence: CASSQEGLAGCFF. CDR3 DNA sequence: TGTGCCAGCAGCCAAGAGGGTCTCGCGGGTTGCTTCTTT.

The table lists this clone with a count of one. V gene TRBV28 combines with J gene TRBJ2-2, with 10 bases lining up with TRBD2. Germline trimming cut 5 bases from V and 5 bases from J; bases unmatched to any gene: 8. CDR1 is MDHEN, CDR2 SYDVKM, per germline. The CDR3 is 16 amino acids. The CDR3 sequence: CASSRIAGGTTGELFF. CDR3 bases: TGTGCCAGCAGTCGGATAGCGGGAGGAACAACCGGGGAGCTGTTTTTT. Full variable domain (missing parts from reference TRBV28 and TRBJ2-2): DVKVTQSSRYLVKRTGEKVFLECVQDMDHENMFWYRQDPGLGLRLIYFSYDVKMKEKGDIPEGYSVSREKKERFSLILESASTNQTSMYLCASSRIAGGTTGELFFGEGSRLTVL.

In this sample, this clone turned up once. The chain uses TRBV7-7 and TRBJ2-5, with D unresolved. V dropped 1 base and J dropped 5 bases, with 8 bases sitting between them. The CDR3 covers 13 residues. Germline V lookup: CDR1 SSHAT, CDR2 FNYEAQ (reference sequence). CDR3 amino acids: CASSLDAIETQYF. CDR3 bases: TGTGCCAGCAGCTTAGATGCTATCGAGACCCAGTACTTC. The full variable domain, in which reference TRBV7-7 and TRBJ2-5 provide the parts outside the CDR3, is GAGVSQSPRYKVTKRGQDVTLRCDPISSHATLYWYQQALGQGPEFLTYFNYEAQPDKSGLPSDRFSAERPEGSISTLTIQRTEQRDSAMYRCASSLDAIETQYFGPGTRLLVL.

Written as DNA, the CDR3 is TGTGCCAGCAGCCCGATTCAGGGGAGCTCCTACGAGCAGTACTTC. This codes for CASSPIQGSSYEQYF. The V call is TRBV27, the J call TRBJ2-7, with D maybe TRBD1 (6 bases). CDR1 and CDR2 (germline): MNHEY, SMNVEV (reference sequence). The CDR3 loop spans 15 amino acids. The V gene lost 6 bases and the J gene lost 0 bases, with 15 bases spanning the gap.

The CDR3 loop is CAWSGPKLFF. CDR3 bases: TGTGCCTGGAGTGGACCAAAACTGTTTTTT. The chain carries TRBV30 and TRBJ1-4; D is unclear. Germline values: CDR1 GTSNPN, CDR2 SVGIG (reference sequence). V shed 1 base and J shed 10 bases, with 4 bases lying between them. This CDR3 spans 10 amino acids.

Of note for this clone: Other nucleotide sequences from this sample produce the same CDR3. The V gene is TRBV29-1, the J gene TRBJ1-5; a weak D match, TRBD1 (5 bases). Germline V gene sequence: CDR1 SQVTM, CDR2 ANQGSEA. The CDR3 runs 13 residues. V was clipped by 5 bases and J by 0 bases, with 8 bases between them. The CDR3 nucleotides read TGCAGCGTTTCCGGGGGTAGCAATCAGCCCCAGCATTTT. Its translation: CSVSGGSNQPQHF.

This clone was recorded a few times. This chain uses TRBV28 with TRBJ2-7; D may be TRBD2 (5 bases). CDR1 and CDR2 (germline): MDHEN, SYDVKM. CDR3 length: 12 amino acids. V lost 4 bases and J 5 bases, leaving 9 bases between the germline ends. DNA of the CDR3: TGTGCCAGCAGTTGGGGAGTCGACGAGCAGTACTTC. Translated: CASSWGVDEQYF.

The rearrangement links TRBV5-4 to TRBJ2-1, with 9 positions matching TRBD1. The CDR3 totals 16 residues. Germline V lookup: CDR1 SGHNT, CDR2 YYREEE (reference sequence). V gave up 0 bases and J gave up 6 bases; unmatched junction bases: 7. Here the CDR3 reads CASSLGGTGLRNEQFF. In nucleotides, the CDR3 is TGTGCCAGCAGCTTGGGGGGGACAGGGTTGCGCAATGAGCAGTTCTTC. The variable domain in full, with the rest retrieved from reference TRBV5-4 and TRBJ2-1, is ETGVTQSPTHLIKTRGQQVTLRCSSQSGHNTVSWYQQALGQGPQFIFQYYREEENGRGNFPPRFSGLQFPNYSSELNVNALELDDSALYLCASSLGGTGLRNEQFFGPGTRLTVL.

This clone was recorded once. The same CDR3 is also encoded by other DNA sequences in this sample. The chain is built from TRBV27 and TRBJ1-5; no clear D. V lost 3 bases, J lost 0 bases, and 6 bases lay in between. This CDR3 has 14 residues. Germline CDR1 is MNHEY and CDR2 is SMNVEV (reference sequence). DNA of the CDR3: TGTGCCAGCAGTTTTTCGGATAGCAATCAGCCCCAGCATTTT. Residues: CASSFSDSNQPQHF.

The CDR3 DNA reads as TGTGCCAGCAGTCCCCCCATCCAGCGGCCCTACGAGCAGTACTTC. Its translation: CASSPPIQRPYEQYF. J is TRBJ2-7 and V is TRBV28; possibly TRBD2 for D (5 bases). The CDR3 sequence is 15 residues long. Trimming cost V 5 bases and J 2 bases, with 16 bases left between them. CDR1 and CDR2 (germline): MDHEN, SYDVKM.

This clone was recorded only once. Different DNA sequences within this sample yield the same CDR3. V usage is TRBV5-4 and J usage is TRBJ1-4, with a weak D call TRBD1 (6 bases). Germline V gives CDR1 SGHNT, CDR2 YYREEE (reference sequence). Trimming left V 2 bases short and J 5 bases short, with 10 bases between. The CDR3 is 14 residues long. CDR3 DNA: TGTGCCAGCAGCTTACGAGGGGGAAATGAAAAACTGTTTTTT. Protein sequence: CASSLRGGNEKLFF. Full variable domain (remainder filled in from reference TRBV5-4 and TRBJ1-4): ETGVTQSPTHLIKTRGQQVTLRCSSQSGHNTVSWYQQALGQGPQFIFQYYREEENGRGNFPPRFSGLQFPNYSSELNVNALELDDSALYLCASSLRGGNEKLFFGSGTQLSVL.

The V and J genes are TRBV29-1 and TRBJ1-2; D is perhaps TRBD1 (6 bases). V gave up 5 bases and J gave up 2 bases, with 9 bases separating them. CDR3 length equals 12 residues. Per germline, CDR1 SQVTM and CDR2 ANQGSEA. CDR3 residues: CSVNRANYGYTF. The CDR3, as DNA: TGCAGCGTTAACAGGGCCAACTATGGCTACACCTTC.